What follows is one T cell receptor beta chain and its context. Its antigen is unknown. The input lacks base qualities; no much larger clone sits a single base away. The CDR3 regions of human TCRbeta chains were subjected to immunosequencing. Processing in the source paper ran as follows. Repertoire TCRs were matched against a reference library of SARS-CoV-2-specific TCRs generated with the MIRA antigen-specificity platform. Breadth meant the fraction of unique TCRs that were SARS-CoV-2-associated, whereas depth meant the fraction of total T cells that were SARS-CoV-2-associated. Using the MIRA data, each spike-specific TCR was mapped to the spike region that the TCR reacts to and placed in a CD4 or CD8 class. Log10-transformed breadth and depth values were compared by one-way ANOVA with Sidak's multiple comparisons tests. Imported from immuneACCESS, the table was reduced by TCRdb to in-frame sequences with V and J called. These copies leave out some clones; in studies compared against another copy, an unresolved V gene accounts for under half, and the cause of the remainder is not known. Clonal size and the V and J genes are those of that table, whereas D and trimming came from the DNA. For this sample there are approximately 160,000 clones; 85% to 95% appear just once. 0.7% to 0.9% of the sample rests with the top ten.

This sample is part of a study of T cell responses to AZD1222 COVID-19 vaccine (dated by TCRdb to 2020 to 2022). In the study overall: AZD1222 recipients with second doses at about 4 weeks or about 12 weeks were pooled, because spike-specific TCR depth and breadth did not differ between schedules. Enrollment into the trials was organized by age into subgroups of 18-55, 56-69 and 70-plus years, and those subgroups contained about 150, 27 and 61 TCR-sequenced participants, respectively. TCR sequencing covered roughly 230 trial participants: 200 to 220 given two doses of AZD1222 and 26 given two doses of MenACWY control vaccine.

On the study overall, not on this receptor specifically: The 56-69-year group was small, and its depth increase did not reach significance, likely because of low power. The whole spike protein was spanned by vaccine-associated CD4 TCRs, and dominant responses were seen in regions 160-218 and 743-854. Because no day 14 peak-response samples were available, the repertoires could be characterized only after the peak T cell response. Participants were mostly white British and included more females than males, and it was suggested by the authors that clonal diversity may have been underestimated. Spike-specific TCR breadth and depth rose significantly after two AZD1222 doses compared with day 0 and with MenACWY recipients. Reportedly, close to half of the unique spike-specific TCRs recognized epitopes lying outside the regions that are mutated in the B.1.351 and B.1.1.7 variants. Only six or seven AZD1222 recipients were SARS-CoV-2 seropositive at baseline, limiting conclusions about previously exposed vaccinees.

The CDR3 has 14 amino acids, counting the end cysteine and phenylalanine. This entry keeps only the CDR3 DNA: 42 bases, framed from base 1. Looking up the germline V gene yields CDR1 MNHEY and CDR2 SVGAGI. Relative to germline, V is missing 6 bases and J is missing 5 bases, with 9 bases of the junction outside any gene match. Taken with the paper, the label for time point translates to: baseline before first vaccination. Vaccinee samples were obtained from the UK trials COV001 and COV002, which included a single-blind randomized controlled phase 2/3 trial of AZD1222 (ChAdOx1 nCoV-19) in healthy adults. Trial participant PBMC samples were collected at day 0 and day 28 after the second dose for TCRbeta chain sequencing.

Here the sequenced sample was peripheral blood, taken on day 0 of AZD1222 vaccination. The sequence derives from an adult in good health. The chain uses TRBV6-5 and TRBJ1-1; 7 bases in between match TRBD1. The CDR3 protein sequence reads: CASRYTGEGTEAFF. In nucleotides, the sequence is TGTGCCAGCAGGTATACAGGGGAAGGGACTGAAGCTTTCTTT.